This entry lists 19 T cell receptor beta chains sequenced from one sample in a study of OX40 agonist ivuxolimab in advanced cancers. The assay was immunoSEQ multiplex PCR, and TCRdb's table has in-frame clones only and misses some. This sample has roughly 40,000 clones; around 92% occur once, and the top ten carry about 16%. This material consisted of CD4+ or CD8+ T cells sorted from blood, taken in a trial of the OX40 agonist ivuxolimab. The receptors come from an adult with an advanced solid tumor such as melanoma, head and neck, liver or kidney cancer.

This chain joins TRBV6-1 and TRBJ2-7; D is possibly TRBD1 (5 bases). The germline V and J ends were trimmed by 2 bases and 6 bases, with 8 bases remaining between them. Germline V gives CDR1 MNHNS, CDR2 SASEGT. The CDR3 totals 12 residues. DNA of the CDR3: TGTGCCAGCAGTGAAACAGGTAGCGAGCAGTACTTC. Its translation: CASSETGSEQYF.

The CDR3 protein is CASSQDRDTNQPQHF. The CDR3, as DNA: TGCGCCAGCAGCCAAGATCGGGACACAAATCAGCCCCAGCATTTT. This chain connects TRBV4-1 to TRBJ1-5; TRBD1 might be the D (6 bases). From germline, CDR1 is MGHRA and CDR2 YSYEKL. The germline V and J ends were trimmed by 0 bases and 4 bases, with 10 bases remaining between them. The CDR3 is made up of 15 amino acids.

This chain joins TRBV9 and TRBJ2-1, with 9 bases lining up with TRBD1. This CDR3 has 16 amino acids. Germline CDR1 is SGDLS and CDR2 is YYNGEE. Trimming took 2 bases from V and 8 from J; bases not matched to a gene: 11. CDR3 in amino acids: CASSVSYTGGSDEQFF. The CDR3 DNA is TGTGCCAGCAGCGTTAGCTACACAGGGGGCAGCGATGAGCAGTTCTTC.

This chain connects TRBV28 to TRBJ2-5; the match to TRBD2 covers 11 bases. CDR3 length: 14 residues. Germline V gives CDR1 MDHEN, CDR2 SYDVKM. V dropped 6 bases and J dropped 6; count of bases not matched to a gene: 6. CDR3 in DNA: TGTGCCAGCAGCCCAGGACTAGCGGGCCAGACCCAGTACTTC. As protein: CASSPGLAGQTQYF. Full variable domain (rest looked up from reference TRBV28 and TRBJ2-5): DVKVTQSSRYLVKRTGEKVFLECVQDMDHENMFWYRQDPGLGLRLIYFSYDVKMKEKGDIPEGYSVSREKKERFSLILESASTNQTSMYLCASSPGLAGQTQYFGPGTRLLVL.

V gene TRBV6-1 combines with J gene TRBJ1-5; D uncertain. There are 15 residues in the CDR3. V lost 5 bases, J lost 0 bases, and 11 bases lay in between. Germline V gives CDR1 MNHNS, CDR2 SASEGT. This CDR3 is CASSPTLYSNQPQHF. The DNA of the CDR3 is TGTGCCAGCAGTCCGACACTTTATAGCAATCAGCCCCAGCATTTT.

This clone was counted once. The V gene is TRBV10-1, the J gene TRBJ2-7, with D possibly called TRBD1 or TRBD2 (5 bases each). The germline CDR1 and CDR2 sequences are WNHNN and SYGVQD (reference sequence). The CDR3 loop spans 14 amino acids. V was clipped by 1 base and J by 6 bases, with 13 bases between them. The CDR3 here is CASSEFTGALEQYF. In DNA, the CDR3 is TGCGCCAGCAGTGAGTTCACCGGGGCACTCGAGCAGTACTTC.

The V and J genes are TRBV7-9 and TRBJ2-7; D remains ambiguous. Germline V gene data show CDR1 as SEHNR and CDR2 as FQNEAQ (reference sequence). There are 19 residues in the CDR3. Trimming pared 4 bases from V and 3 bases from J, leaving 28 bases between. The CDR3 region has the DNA TGTGCCAGCAGCTACTTTGAGTGGGTTAGTGATCCTAAATTCTACGAGCAGTACTTC. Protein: CASSYFEWVSDPKFYEQYF.

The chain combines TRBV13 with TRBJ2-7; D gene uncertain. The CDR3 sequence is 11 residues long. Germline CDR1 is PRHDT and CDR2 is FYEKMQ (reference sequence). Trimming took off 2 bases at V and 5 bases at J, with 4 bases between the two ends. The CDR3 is CASSLMDEQYF. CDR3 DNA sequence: TGTGCCAGCAGCTTAATGGACGAGCAGTACTTC.

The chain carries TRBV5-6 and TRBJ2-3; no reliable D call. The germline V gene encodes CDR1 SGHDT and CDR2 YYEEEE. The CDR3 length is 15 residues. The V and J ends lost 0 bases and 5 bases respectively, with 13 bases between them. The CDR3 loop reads CASSLEVGFEDTQYF. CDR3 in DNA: TGTGCCAGCAGCTTGGAGGTGGGATTCGAAGATACGCAGTATTTT. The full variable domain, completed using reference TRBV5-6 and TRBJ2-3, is DAGVTQSPTHLIKTRGQQVTLRCSPKSGHDTVSWYQQALGQGPQFIFQYYEEEERQRGNFPDRFSGHQFPNYSSELNVNALLLGDSALYLCASSLEVGFEDTQYFGPGTRLTVL.

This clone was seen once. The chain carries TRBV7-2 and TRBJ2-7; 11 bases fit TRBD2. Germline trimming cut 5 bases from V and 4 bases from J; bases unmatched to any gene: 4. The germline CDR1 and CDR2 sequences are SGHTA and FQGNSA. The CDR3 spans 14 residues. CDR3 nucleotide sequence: TGTGCCAGCAGCCCGACTAGCGGGATGTACGAGCAGTACTTC. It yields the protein CASSPTSGMYEQYF.

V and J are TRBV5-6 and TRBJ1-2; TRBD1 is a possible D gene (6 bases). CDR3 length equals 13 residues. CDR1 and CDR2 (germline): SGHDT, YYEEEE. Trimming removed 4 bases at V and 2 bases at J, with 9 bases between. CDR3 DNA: TGTGCCAGCAGCCCCGGACAGAACTATGGCTACACCTTC. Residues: CASSPGQNYGYTF.

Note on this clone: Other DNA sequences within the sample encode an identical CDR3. The CDR3 region has the DNA TGTGCCAGCAGCCTCGGGGGTCAAGAGACCCAGTACTTC. Its translation is CASSLGGQETQYF. The chain carries TRBV7-9 and TRBJ2-5; a weak D match, TRBD2 (6 bases). The CDR3 covers 13 residues. Germline assignment: CDR1 SEHNR and CDR2 FQNEAQ (reference sequence). The V and J ends lost 5 bases and 2 bases respectively, with 9 bases between them.

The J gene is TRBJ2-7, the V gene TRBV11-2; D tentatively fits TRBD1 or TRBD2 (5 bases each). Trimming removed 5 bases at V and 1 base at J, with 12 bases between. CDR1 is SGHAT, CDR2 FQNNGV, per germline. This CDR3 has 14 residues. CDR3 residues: CASSPGPLSYEQYF. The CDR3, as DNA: TGTGCCAGCAGCCCGGGACCTTTGTCCTACGAGCAGTACTTC.

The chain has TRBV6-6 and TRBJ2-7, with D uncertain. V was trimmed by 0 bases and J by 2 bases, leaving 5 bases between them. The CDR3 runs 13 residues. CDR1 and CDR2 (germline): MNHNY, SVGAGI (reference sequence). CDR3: CASSYSGTYEQYF. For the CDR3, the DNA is TGTGCCAGCAGTTACTCGGGGACCTACGAGCAGTACTTC.

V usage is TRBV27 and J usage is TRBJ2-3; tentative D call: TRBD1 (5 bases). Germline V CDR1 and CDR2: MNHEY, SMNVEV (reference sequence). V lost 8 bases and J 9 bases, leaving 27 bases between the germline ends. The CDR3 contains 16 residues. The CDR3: CASYMRQPTTDGTQYF. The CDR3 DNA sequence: TGTGCCAGCTACATGCGACAGCCTACCACAGATGGGACGCAGTATTTT.

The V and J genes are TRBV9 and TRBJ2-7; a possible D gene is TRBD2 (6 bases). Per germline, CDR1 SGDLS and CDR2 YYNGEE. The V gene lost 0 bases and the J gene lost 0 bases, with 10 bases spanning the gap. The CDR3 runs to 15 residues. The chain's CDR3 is CASSVDGGGSYEQYF. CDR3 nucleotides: TGTGCCAGCAGCGTAGACGGGGGAGGCTCCTACGAGCAGTACTTC.

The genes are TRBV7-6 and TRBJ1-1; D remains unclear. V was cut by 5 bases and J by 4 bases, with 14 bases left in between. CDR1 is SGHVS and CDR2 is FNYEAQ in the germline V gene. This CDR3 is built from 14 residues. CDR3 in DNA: TGTGCCAGCAGCCCCGCCCCGGGAGCCACTGAAGCTTTCTTT. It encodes CASSPAPGATEAFF.

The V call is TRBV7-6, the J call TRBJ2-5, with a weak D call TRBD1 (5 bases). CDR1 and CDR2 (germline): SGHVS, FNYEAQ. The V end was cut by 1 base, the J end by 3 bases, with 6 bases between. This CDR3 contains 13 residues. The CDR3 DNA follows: TGTGCCAGCAGCTTAGAGACAGAAGAGACCCAGTACTTC. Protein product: CASSLETEETQYF.

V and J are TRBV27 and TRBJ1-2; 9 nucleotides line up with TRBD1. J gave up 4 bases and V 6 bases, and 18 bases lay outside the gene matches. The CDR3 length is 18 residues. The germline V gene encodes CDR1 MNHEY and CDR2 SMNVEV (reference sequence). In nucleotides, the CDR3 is TGTGCCAGCAGCTCTCTGACCGAGGGTGGACAGGGGAGCTATGGCTACACCTTC. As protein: CASSSLTEGGQGSYGYTF.